Shown below are 4 T cell receptor beta chains from a single sample sequenced in a study of vaccination and CD4 T cells after COVID-19. Their antigen targets remain unknown. Treatment in this sample: approximately 11-day PBMC culture with coronavirus spike peptide pools or control peptides (ViraFEST assay). Sequence data for DNA of cultured CD4+ T cells were generated by the Oncomine TCR Beta short-read assay. TCRdb analysed the PCR reads with MiXCR anew, one entry per CDR3 protein. This sample yields about 18,000 distinct CDR3 sequences, of which roughly half are seen a single time; 10% to 15% belongs to the top ten. Sequences were obtained from CD4+ T cells from blood, cultured in vitro. The source is a human donor who had recovered from COVID-19.

This chain joins TRBV6-2 or TRBV6-3 and TRBJ1-5; D is uncertain. V shed 5 bases and J shed 0 bases, with 23 bases lying between them. The CDR3 covers 19 residues. The germline V gene has CDR1 MNHEY and CDR2 SVGEGT. The CDR3 DNA reads TGTGCCAGCAGTATCAGACTGACTAGCCATACTAGTAGCAATCAGCCCCAGCATTTT. Translating gives CASSIRLTSHTSSNQPQHF.

This rearrangement joins TRBV24-1 to TRBJ2-1; D gene uncertain. CDR1 and CDR2 (germline): KGHDR, SFDVKD. V was clipped by 4 bases and J by 10 bases, with 10 bases between them. The CDR3 spans 12 residues. The CDR3 DNA reads as TGTGCCACCAGTGAAAATGACTGGGAGCAGTTCTTC. Encoded protein: CATSENDWEQFF.

V gene TRBV20-1 combines with J gene TRBJ2-7; 11 bases are a match to TRBD2. The CDR3 is 18 residues long. The germline V gene encodes CDR1 DFQATT and CDR2 SNEGSKA (reference sequence). The junction had 11 bases not matched to a gene; V was cut back by 0 bases and J by 1 base. CDR3 loop: CSARDAASGRYRSYEQYF. The CDR3 DNA reads TGCAGTGCTAGAGATGCGGCTAGCGGGAGGTATAGATCCTACGAGCAGTACTTC.

This clonotype was recorded a few times. The chain recombines TRBV20-1 with TRBJ2-2; D might be TRBD1 or TRBD2, each matching 6 bases. The V end lost 0 bases, the J end lost 5 bases, and 13 bases lay between the germline ends. The CDR3 runs to 15 residues. In germline, CDR1 is DFQATT, CDR2 SNEGSKA (reference sequence). The CDR3 nucleotides are TGCAGTGCTAGAGATCCGGGGGCGGGAACCGGGGAGCTGTTTTTT. This sequence encodes CSARDPGAGTGELFF.